These 17 T cell receptor beta chains share one sample of origin, sequenced in a study of OX40 agonist ivuxolimab in advanced cancers. Sequencing used immunoSEQ multiplex PCR; TCRdb keeps in-frame clones, though not all of them. The repertoire has under 60,000 clones, 75% to 90% of them found once; the top ten carry about 5.1%. The material was CD4+ or CD8+ T cells sorted from blood, obtained in a trial of the OX40 agonist ivuxolimab. The receptors come from an adult with an advanced solid tumor such as melanoma, head and neck, liver or kidney cancer.

This chain connects TRBV7-9 to TRBJ2-2, with 10 positions matching TRBD1. From germline, CDR1 is SEHNR and CDR2 FQNEAQ (reference sequence). The CDR3 covers 14 residues. V was clipped by 11 bases and J by 3 bases; unmatched bases: 6. The CDR3 sequence is CAAFGQGDTGELFF. The DNA of the CDR3 is TGTGCCGCCTTCGGACAGGGGGACACCGGGGAGCTGTTTTTT.

In this sample, this clone turned up a few times. The CDR3 DNA sequence: TGTGCCTGGAGTCCTCAGGGAAATCAGCCCCAGCATTTT. As protein: CAWSPQGNQPQHF. This chain uses TRBV30 with TRBJ1-5; D is possibly TRBD1 (5 bases). Per the germline V gene, CDR1 is GTSNPN and CDR2 is SVGIG (reference sequence). Trimming removed 2 bases at V and 4 bases at J, with 9 bases between. This CDR3 contains 13 residues.

This chain links TRBV2 with TRBJ1-5; tentatively, D is TRBD1 (6 bases). Trimming pared 4 bases from V and 2 bases from J, leaving 18 bases between. CDR3 length: 17 amino acids. Germline V lookup: CDR1 SNHLY, CDR2 FYNNEI. CDR3 in DNA: TGTGCCAGCAGTGTCTTTATGGGGGGGCTTGGCAATCAGCCCCAGCATTTT. It yields the protein CASSVFMGGLGNQPQHF.

This sequence joins TRBV5-1 and TRBJ1-2; possible D gene TRBD1, 5 bases. Germline assignment: CDR1 SGHRS and CDR2 YFSETQ. V lost 9 bases to trimming and J lost 6 bases, with 18 bases between them. The CDR3 contains 13 residues. CDR3 DNA: TGCGCCACTGGGGGAGGGGCGTCGGATGGCTACACCTTC. This codes for CATGGGASDGYTF. The whole variable domain, filled in from reference TRBV5-1 and TRBJ1-2, reads KAGVTQTPRYLIKTRGQQVTLSCSPISGHRSVSWYQQTPGQGLQFLFEYFSETQRNKGNFPGRFSGRQFSNSRSEMNVSTLELGDSALYLCATGGGASDGYTFGSGTRLTVV.

This clone was counted between two and nine times. One end of the junction is discordant with germline, which a read error may explain. V and J are TRBV25-1 and TRBJ2-5; unclear D gene. The CDR3 has 13 residues. CDR1 and CDR2 from the germline V gene are MGHDK and SYGVNS. The CDR3 spells CASSEWYQETQYF. The CDR3 DNA reads TGTGCCAGCAGCGAATGGTATCAAGAGACCCAGTACTTC.

J is TRBJ1-6 and V is TRBV7-6; D ambiguous. Germline V lookup: CDR1 SGHVS, CDR2 FNYEAQ. V lost 0 bases and J lost 5, with 5 bases in between. CDR3 length equals 14 residues. In DNA form, the CDR3 reads TGTGCCAGCAGCTTAGCAGGGAATAATTCACCCCTCCACTTT. This codes for CASSLAGNNSPLHF.

The rearrangement joins TRBV2 to TRBJ2-5; D remains ambiguous. Trimming took 3 bases from V and 2 from J, leaving 7 bases between them. The CDR3 runs to 13 residues. CDR1 is SNHLY, CDR2 FYNNEI, per germline. The CDR3 spells CASSDTIQETQYF. Written as DNA, the CDR3 is TGTGCCAGCAGTGACACAATACAAGAGACCCAGTACTTC.

This clone was picked up a small number of times. The J gene is TRBJ2-1, the V gene TRBV2; D call uncertain. Looked up from germline, CDR1 is SNHLY and CDR2 is FYNNEI. Trimming removed 3 bases from V and 7 bases from J, with 10 bases in between. This CDR3 has 13 residues. CDR3: CASSESRLNEQFF. Here the CDR3 DNA reads TGTGCCAGCAGTGAGAGCAGGTTAAATGAGCAGTTCTTC.

The chain couples TRBV10-2 to TRBJ2-1, with a weak D call TRBD2 (5 bases). Per germline, CDR1 WSHSY and CDR2 SAAADI. The CDR3 is 13 residues long. V lost 11 bases and J lost 7, with 18 bases in between. In DNA, the CDR3 is TGCGCCTCGAGGTGGGGAGCACTGAATGAGCAGTTCTTC. This encodes CASRWGALNEQFF.

In its sample, this clone was seen a few times. The V gene is TRBV19, the J gene TRBJ1-2, with 12 bases fitting TRBD1. Germline-derived CDR1 and CDR2 are LNHDA and SQIVND (reference sequence). The CDR3 is made up of 14 amino acids. The junction had 7 bases not matched to a gene; V was cut back by 7 bases and J by 7 bases. CDR3 amino acids: CASTRDRGRFGYTF. CDR3 coding DNA: TGTGCCAGTACTCGGGACAGGGGGCGGTTTGGCTACACCTTC.

This clone has a single count. The chain is built from TRBV5-1 and TRBJ2-1; 7 bases are shared with TRBD1. The V and J ends lost 6 bases and 4 bases, in that order; junction bases with no gene match: 13. This CDR3 comprises 16 residues. Germline V gene data show CDR1 as SGHRS and CDR2 as YFSETQ. CDR3 nucleotide sequence: TGCGCCAGCACCCGACAGGGACCTCAGGAGTACAATGAGCAGTTCTTC. Residues: CASTRQGPQEYNEQFF.

The chain couples TRBV7-9 to TRBJ1-4; 8 nucleotides match TRBD1. V lost 6 bases to trimming and J lost 2 bases; unmatched junction nucleotides: 2. The length of the CDR3 is 14 residues. Per germline, CDR1 SEHNR and CDR2 FQNEAQ (reference sequence). In DNA form, the CDR3 reads TGTGCCAGCAGGAGGACAGGGACTAATGAAAAACTGTTTTTT. Its translation is CASRRTGTNEKLFF.

CDR3 sequence reads: CASSPPSRLDNEQFF. The CDR3 region has the DNA TGTGCCAGCTCACCCCCTTCGAGGCTCGACAATGAGCAGTTCTTC. This rearrangement joins TRBV18 to TRBJ2-1; no definite D call. Germline values: CDR1 KGHSH, CDR2 LQKENI. V was cut by 3 bases and J by 5 bases, with 14 bases left in between. There are 15 residues in the CDR3.

V gene TRBV2 combines with J gene TRBJ1-1, with D perhaps TRBD1 (6 bases). The CDR3 is 14 amino acids. Germline assignment: CDR1 SNHLY and CDR2 FYNNEI. Trimming removed 6 bases from V and 0 bases from J, with 11 bases in between. The DNA of the CDR3 is TGTGCCAGCAGACCAAGACAGGTGAACACTGAAGCTTTCTTT. Translated, it gives CASRPRQVNTEAFF.

The chain links TRBV5-1 to TRBJ2-1, with TRBD1 identical over 9 bases. Germline V gene data show CDR1 as SGHRS and CDR2 as YFSETQ. V was clipped by 5 bases and J by 7 bases; unmatched bases: 10. This CDR3 is built from 15 residues. Here the CDR3 reads CASRPQQGALNEQFF. CDR3 DNA sequence: TGCGCCAGCAGGCCACAACAGGGGGCTCTGAATGAGCAGTTCTTC.

The chain joins TRBV9 to TRBJ1-1, with D maybe TRBD1 (5 bases). Trimming took 5 bases from V and 0 from J, leaving 17 bases between them. The germline V gene encodes CDR1 SGDLS and CDR2 YYNGEE. This CDR3 spans 16 amino acids. This CDR3 reads CASSFLGEGLNTEAFF. The CDR3 DNA follows: TGTGCCAGCAGTTTCCTGGGGGAGGGGCTGAACACTGAAGCTTTCTTT.

The chain links TRBV27 to TRBJ2-1, with 9 positions matching TRBD1. V trimming: 5 bases; J trimming: 6 bases; junction bases outside the gene matches: 8. The CDR3 extends over 15 amino acids. In germline, CDR1 is MNHEY, CDR2 SMNVEV (reference sequence). CDR3 sequence reads: CASSPPGQGANEQFF. CDR3 DNA: TGTGCCAGCAGTCCTCCGGGACAGGGCGCCAATGAGCAGTTCTTC.